Listed below are T cell receptor beta chains from one sample, sequenced in a study of blood T cell repertoires in COVID-19. Measured with immunoSEQ multiplex PCR; TCRdb has only the in-frame clones, and not every one. The table has about 350,000 clones, around nine tenths seen once; the top ten hold under 5%. The sequencing sample was made of peripheral blood. The source is a woman aged 60-75 years with COVID-19, enrolled during active disease. CDR3s include the opening cysteine and the closing phenylalanine or tryptophan. D genes are given only for firm matches. Clone size, where shown, is once, few, many, or a class for clones that have expanded.

TRBV4-1	-	16	TRBJ1-2	TRBD1	CASSQATGTGESGYTF	TGCGCCAGCAGCCAGGCCACCGGGACAGGGGAAAGTGGCTACACCTTC
TRBV28	once	16	TRBJ2-1	-	CASSLISGTLHNEQFF	TGTGCCAGCAGTTTAATCTCCGGGACACTTCACAATGAGCAGTTCTTC
TRBV7-9	-	15	TRBJ2-7	TRBD2	CASSLARGVRGEQYF	TGTGCCAGCAGCTTAGCGCGGGGGGTCCGGGGCGAGCAGTACTTC
TRBV14	-	17	TRBJ2-4	TRBD1	CASSPITGGASKNIQYF	TGTGCCAGCAGCCCTATCACAGGGGGCGCGTCCAAAAACATTCAGTACTTC
TRBV7-5	-	15	TRBJ2-2	-	CVRSLERGDTGELFF	TGTGTCAGAAGCTTAGAGCGGGGGGACACCGGGGAGCTGTTTTTT
TRBV5-1	-	14	TRBJ2-2	-	CASSLTGNTGELFF	TGCGCCAGCAGCCTGACAGGGAACACCGGGGAGCTGTTTTTT
TRBV7-9	-	14	TRBJ1-2	-	CASSRSDSLYGYTF	TGTGCCAGCAGCCGATCGGACAGCCTCTATGGCTACACCTTC
TRBV11-2	-	15	TRBJ2-7	-	CASSSAIGISYEQYF	TGTGCCAGCAGCTCGGCCATCGGGATCTCCTACGAGCAGTACTTC
TRBV19	-	14	TRBJ1-1	TRBD1	CASSTIGGWTEAFF	TGTGCCAGTAGTACGATAGGGGGCTGGACTGAAGCTTTCTTT
TRBV7-9	-	14	TRBJ1-1	-	CASSLGPGPTEAFF	TGTGCCAGCAGCTTAGGTCCGGGTCCCACTGAAGCTTTCTTT
TRBV3-1/TRBV3-2	-	13	TRBJ1-1	-	CASSQGGVGGAFF	TGTGCCAGCAGCCAAGGGGGAGTCGGTGGAGCTTTCTTT
TRBV7-9	-	14	TRBJ1-3	TRBD1	CASSLDRGIDTIYF	TGTGCCAGCAGCCTAGACAGGGGTATAGACACCATATATTTT
TRBV10-1	-	14	TRBJ1-1	-	CASSESGANTEAFF	TGCGCCAGCTCGGAGTCAGGGGCGAACACTGAAGCTTTCTTT
TRBV6-5	-	14	TRBJ1-5	-	CASSFSRGNQPQHF	TGTGCCAGCAGTTTCTCAAGGGGAAATCAGCCCCAGCATTTT
TRBV6-6	-	16	TRBJ1-6	-	CASSYSGDTGNSPLHF	TGTGCCAGCAGTTACTCGGGAGATACTGGAAATTCACCCCTCCACTTT
TRBV7-9	few	16	TRBJ1-5	-	CASSPNLPGSNQPQHF	TGTGCCAGCAGCCCAAACCTCCCAGGTAGCAATCAGCCCCAGCATTTT
TRBV27	-	11	TRBJ1-2	-	CASRGRGGYTF	TGTGCCAGCAGGGGTAGAGGTGGCTACACCTTC
TRBV28	once	14	TRBJ1-5	TRBD1	CAGRQGGSGQPQHF	TGTGCCGGACGGCAGGGGGGCTCGGGGCAGCCCCAGCATTTT
TRBV10-1	-	16	TRBJ2-1	TRBD2	CASSESPSGGNNEQFF	TGCGCCAGCAGTGAGTCACCGAGCGGGGGGAACAATGAGCAGTTCTTC
TRBV2	-	13	TRBJ1-1	-	CASSDGEDTEAFF	TGTGCCAGCAGTGACGGGGAGGACACTGAAGCTTTCTTT
TRBV19	-	13	TRBJ1-5	TRBD1	CATEQGENQPQHF	TGTGCCACCGAACAGGGGGAAAATCAGCCCCAGCATTTT
TRBV6-5	-	14	TRBJ2-7	TRBD1	CASRPGTGTYEQYF	TGTGCCAGCCGGCCAGGGACAGGGACTTACGAGCAGTACTTC
TRBV6-5	-	15	TRBJ1-2	TRBD1	CASRPSLGGDYGYTF	TGTGCCAGCAGGCCCTCATTAGGGGGCGACTATGGCTACACCTTC
TRBV6-5	-	15	TRBJ2-5	-	CASRPMGLVGETQYF	TGTGCCAGCAGGCCGATGGGGCTAGTTGGTGAGACCCAGTACTTC
TRBV5-6	-	17	TRBJ2-5	TRBD2	CASSPTSGGTNQETQYF	TGTGCCAGCAGCCCGACTAGCGGGGGGACTAACCAAGAGACCCAGTACTTC
TRBV3-1/TRBV3-2	few	16	TRBJ2-7	-	CASSGEGADRAYEQYF	TGTGCCAGCAGCGGAGAGGGCGCAGATCGGGCCTACGAGCAGTACTTC
TRBV11-2	-	14	TRBJ2-7	TRBD1	CASSWDRGPYEQYF	TGTGCCAGCAGCTGGGACAGGGGGCCCTACGAGCAGTACTTC
TRBV27	-	13	TRBJ1-5	TRBD1	CASSRDRVQPQHF	TGTGCCAGCAGCCGGGACAGAGTCCAGCCCCAGCATTTT
TRBV15	-	16	TRBJ1-5	-	CATSRDLGRDNQPQHF	TGTGCCACCAGCAGAGATCTCGGGCGGGACAATCAGCCCCAGCATTTT
TRBV3-1/TRBV3-2	-	16	TRBJ2-1	TRBD2	CASSARAGGYYNEQFF	TGTGCCAGCAGCGCGCGAGCGGGGGGCTACTACAATGAGCAGTTCTTC
TRBV4-1	-	15	TRBJ1-2	-	CASSPLTGAGGGYTF	TGCGCCAGCAGCCCGCTCACCGGGGCGGGGGGGGGCTACACCTTC
TRBV2	-	14	TRBJ1-2	-	CASSLSTAAYGYTF	TGTGCCAGCAGCCTATCGACAGCTGCCTATGGCTACACCTTC
TRBV21-1	-	15	TRBJ2-5	-	CASRGTGGGEETQYF	TGTGCCAGCAGGGGAACAGGGGGCGGGGAAGAGACCCAGTACTTC
TRBV5-1	once	14	TRBJ1-3	-	CASKEESSGNTIYF	TGCGCCAGCAAGGAGGAGTCCTCTGGAAACACCATATATTTT
TRBV6-4	-	15	TRBJ2-2	TRBD2	CASSGTSGPAGELFF	TGTGCCAGCAGTGGGACTAGCGGTCCTGCCGGGGAGCTGTTTTTT